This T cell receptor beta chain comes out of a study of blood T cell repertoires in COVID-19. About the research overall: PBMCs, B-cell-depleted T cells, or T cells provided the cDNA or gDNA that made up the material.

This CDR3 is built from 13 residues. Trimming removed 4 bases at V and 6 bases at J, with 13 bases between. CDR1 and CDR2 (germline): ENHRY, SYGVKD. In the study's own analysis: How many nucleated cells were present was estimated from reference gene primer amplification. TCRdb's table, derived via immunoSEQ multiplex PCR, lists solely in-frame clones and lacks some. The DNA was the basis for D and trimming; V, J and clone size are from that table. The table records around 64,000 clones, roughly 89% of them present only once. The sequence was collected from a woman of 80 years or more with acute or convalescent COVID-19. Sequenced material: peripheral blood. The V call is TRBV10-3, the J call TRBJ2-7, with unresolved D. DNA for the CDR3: TGTGCCATCAGTGGTGGTGCTCGAGTCGAGCAGTACTTC. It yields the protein CAISGGARVEQYF.